Given below is one T cell receptor (beta chain) in context. This entry comes from a study of T cell changes during pregnancy in multiple sclerosis. Clones were read by immunoSEQ multiplex PCR, and TCRdb kept only the in-frame ones, dropping some. The sample has 55,000 to 80,000 clones, roughly 94% seen once. CDR3 length: 15 amino acids. Germline trimming cut 5 bases from V and 5 bases from J; bases unmatched to any gene: 8. In germline, CDR1 is MNHEY, CDR2 SVGAGI. Sequences were derived from peripheral blood, sampled in the third trimester of pregnancy. This TCR was sampled from a female donor with multiple sclerosis, enrolled in a pregnancy study. The chain is built from TRBV6-5 and TRBJ1-2; 10 bases line up with TRBD1. The CDR3 DNA is TGTGCCAGCAGTCTTAGGACAGGGGGAATGTATGGCTACACCTTC. Translated, it gives CASSLRTGGMYGYTF.